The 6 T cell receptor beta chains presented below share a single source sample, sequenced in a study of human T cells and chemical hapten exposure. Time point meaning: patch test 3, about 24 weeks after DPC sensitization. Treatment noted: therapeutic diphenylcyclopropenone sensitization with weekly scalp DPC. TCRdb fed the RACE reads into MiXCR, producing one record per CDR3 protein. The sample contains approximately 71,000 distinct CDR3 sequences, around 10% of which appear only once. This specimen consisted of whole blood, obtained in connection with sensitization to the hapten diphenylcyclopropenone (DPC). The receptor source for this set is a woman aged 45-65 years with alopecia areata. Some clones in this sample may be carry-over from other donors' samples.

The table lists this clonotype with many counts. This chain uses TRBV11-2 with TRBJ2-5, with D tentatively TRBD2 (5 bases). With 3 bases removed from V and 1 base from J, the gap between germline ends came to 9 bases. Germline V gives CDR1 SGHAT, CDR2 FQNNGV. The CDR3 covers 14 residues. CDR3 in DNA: TGTGCCAGCAGCTTCGGGAACGGCCAAGAGACCCAGTACTTC. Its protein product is CASSFGNGQETQYF. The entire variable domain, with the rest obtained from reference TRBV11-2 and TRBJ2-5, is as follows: EAGVAQSPRYKIIEKRQSVAFWCNPISGHATLYWYQQILGQGPKLLIQFQNNGVVDDSQLPKDRFSAERLKGVDSTLKIQPAKLEDSAVYLCASSFGNGQETQYFGPGTRLLVL.

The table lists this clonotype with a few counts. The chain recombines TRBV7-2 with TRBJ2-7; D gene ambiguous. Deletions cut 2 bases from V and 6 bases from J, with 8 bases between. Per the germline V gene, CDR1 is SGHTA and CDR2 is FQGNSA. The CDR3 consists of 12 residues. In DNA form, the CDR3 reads TGTGCCAGCAGCTTAAATTACCCCGAGCAGTACTTC. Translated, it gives CASSLNYPEQYF.

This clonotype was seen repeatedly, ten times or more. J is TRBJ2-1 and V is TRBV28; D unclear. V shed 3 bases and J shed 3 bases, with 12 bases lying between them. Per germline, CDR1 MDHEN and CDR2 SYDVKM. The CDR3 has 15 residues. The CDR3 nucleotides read TGTGCCAGCAGTTTGAGGCGAAAGATCTACAATGAGCAGTTCTTC. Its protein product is CASSLRRKIYNEQFF. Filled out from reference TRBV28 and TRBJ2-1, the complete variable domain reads DVKVTQSSRYLVKRTGEKVFLECVQDMDHENMFWYRQDPGLGLRLIYFSYDVKMKEKGDIPEGYSVSREKKERFSLILESASTNQTSMYLCASSLRRKIYNEQFFGPGTRLTVL.

CDR3 sequence reads: CASSSFAGVSYNEQFF. The CDR3 DNA reads as TGTGCCAGCAGCTCCTTCGCAGGAGTGTCCTACAATGAGCAGTTCTTC. The chain employs TRBV7-2 and TRBJ2-1, with D unresolved. The V end lost 4 bases, the J end lost 1 base, and 14 bases lay between the germline ends. The CDR3 consists of 16 residues. Germline CDR1 and CDR2: SGHTA and FQGNSA.

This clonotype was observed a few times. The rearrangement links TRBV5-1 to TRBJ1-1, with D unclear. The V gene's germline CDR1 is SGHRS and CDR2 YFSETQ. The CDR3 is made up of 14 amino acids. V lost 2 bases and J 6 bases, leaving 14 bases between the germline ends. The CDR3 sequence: CASSLSRQEAEAFF. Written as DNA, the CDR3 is TGCGCCAGCAGCTTATCCCGTCAAGAGGCTGAAGCTTTCTTT.

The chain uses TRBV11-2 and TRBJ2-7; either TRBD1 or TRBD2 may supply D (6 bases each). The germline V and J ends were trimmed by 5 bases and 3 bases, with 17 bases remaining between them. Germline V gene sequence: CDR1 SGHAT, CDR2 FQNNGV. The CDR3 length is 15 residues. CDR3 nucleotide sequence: TGTGCCAGCAGCCCTTTGGGGGGCCTACTCTACGAGCAGTACTTC. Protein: CASSPLGGLLYEQYF.